The next 23 T cell receptor beta chains were all read from a single sample in a study of memory CD8 T cells in hepatitis C reinfection. Time point noted: peak reinfection, 3 to 8 weeks after reinfection detection. TCR sequencing was done directly ex vivo on sorted cells, without expansion in vitro. Method: immunoSEQ multiplex PCR; TCRdb's copy keeps in-frame clones and lacks some. The table shows about 45,000 clones, with approximately 87% occurring only once. Sequenced input: naive CD8+ T cells sorted from blood. The receptors originated from a man aged 18 to 30 with hepatitis C virus infection.

This clone showed up just once. The rearrangement links TRBV11-2 to TRBJ2-5; 16 positions match TRBD2. V gave up 5 bases and J gave up 5 bases; unmatched junction bases: 11. This CDR3 comprises 18 residues. In germline, CDR1 is SGHAT, CDR2 FQNNGV. In nucleotides, the CDR3 is TGTGCCAGCAGCCTTACGGGACTAGCGGGAGGGCCGGGGGAGACCCAGTACTTC. It is translated as CASSLTGLAGGPGETQYF.

The chain has TRBV19 and TRBJ1-5, with D unresolved. Germline V gene lookup returns CDR1 LNHDA and CDR2 SQIVND (reference sequence). The V end lost 5 bases, the J end lost 4 bases, and 9 bases lay between the germline ends. The CDR3 consists of 13 residues. CDR3 in amino acids: CASSAGVNQPQHF. In DNA form, the CDR3 reads TGTGCCAGTAGTGCCGGGGTAAATCAGCCCCAGCATTTT.

The V gene is TRBV19, the J gene TRBJ2-2; TRBD1 agrees at 7 bases. CDR3 length equals 14 residues. CDR1 is LNHDA, CDR2 SQIVND, per germline (reference sequence). With 6 bases clipped from V and 8 bases from J, the junction kept 9 bases outside the gene matches. CDR3 nucleotides: TGTGCCAGTAGCGCAACAGGGGTAGCAGGGGAGCTGTTTTTT. Translation: CASSATGVAGELFF.

The chain joins TRBV2 to TRBJ2-7; 10 bases are shared with TRBD1. Looked up from germline, CDR1 is SNHLY and CDR2 is FYNNEI. V gave up 6 bases and J gave up 1 base; unmatched junction bases: 9. The CDR3 sequence is 16 residues long. CDR3 sequence (DNA): TGTGCCAGCAGCGATCCGGGACAGGGGATATCCTACGAGCAGTACTTC. Translation: CASSDPGQGISYEQYF.

This clone was seen a few times. V usage is TRBV2 and J usage is TRBJ1-1; a possible D gene is TRBD1 (6 bases). Deletions cut 3 bases from V and 2 bases from J, with 10 bases between. The CDR3 contains 14 residues. In germline, CDR1 is SNHLY, CDR2 FYNNEI. This CDR3 reads CASSDPTGNTEAFF. The CDR3 DNA sequence: TGTGCCAGCAGTGACCCGACAGGCAACACTGAAGCTTTCTTT.

The V gene is TRBV12-2, the J gene TRBJ2-4; the D call TRBD2 from the table was never checked on the DNA. TRBV12-2 represents a pseudogene. The length of the CDR3 is 16 residues. The CDR3 sequence is CASRVEGAVPKNIQYF. The CDR3 nucleotides read TGTGCAAGTCGCGTAGAGGGAGCGGTTCCCAAAAACATTCAGTACTTC.

This clone was counted a single time. The chain couples TRBV29-1 to TRBJ2-1, with D possibly matching TRBD1 (6 bases). The CDR3 loop spans 18 amino acids. With 5 bases removed from V and 0 bases from J, the gap between germline ends came to 23 bases. Germline-derived CDR1 and CDR2 are SQVTM and ANQGSEA. The CDR3 nucleotides read TGCAGCGTTAAAGTTGCAGGGGCCGAAGTATTCTCCTACAATGAGCAGTTCTTC. It is translated as CSVKVAGAEVFSYNEQFF.

The chain employs TRBV2 and TRBJ2-6, with 7 bases fitting TRBD1. Losses at the gene ends were 4 bases for V and 1 base for J; bases not matched to a gene: 4. CDR3 size: 16 residues. Per the germline V gene, CDR1 is SNHLY and CDR2 is FYNNEI. The chain's CDR3 is CASSAPQGSGANVLTF. DNA of the CDR3: TGTGCCAGCAGTGCTCCACAGGGGTCTGGGGCCAACGTCCTGACTTTC.

This clone was found once. J is TRBJ2-2 and V is TRBV18; D is uncertain. The V end was cut by 3 bases, the J end by 4 bases, with 6 bases between. The CDR3 has 13 residues. Germline values: CDR1 KGHSH, CDR2 LQKENI. CDR3 sequence reads: CASSPGFTGELFF. The CDR3 DNA is TGTGCCAGCTCACCCGGGTTCACCGGGGAGCTGTTTTTT.

V is TRBV5-6 and J is TRBJ2-1, with D tentatively TRBD2 (5 bases). Deletions cut 3 bases from V and 4 bases from J, with 11 bases between. CDR1 is SGHDT and CDR2 is YYEEEE in the germline V gene. CDR3 length equals 14 residues. The CDR3 loop reads CASSSSLVYNEQFF. In DNA form, the CDR3 reads TGTGCCAGCAGCTCTAGCTTGGTGTACAATGAGCAGTTCTTC.

Details on this clone: Distinct nucleotide sequences in the sample also encode this CDR3. V is TRBV7-9 and J is TRBJ2-7; TRBD2 matches at 12 bases. J gave up 4 bases and V 3 bases, and 4 bases lay outside the gene matches. The CDR3 runs 15 residues. The germline V gene has CDR1 SEHNR and CDR2 FQNEAQ (reference sequence). The CDR3 DNA sequence: TGTGCCAGCAGCTTGCTAGCGGGGGGGCCGTACGAGCAGTACTTC. Its protein is CASSLLAGGPYEQYF.

This CDR3 reads CASSPRLAGGLTDTQYF. DNA for the CDR3: TGTGCCAGCAGTCCAAGACTAGCGGGGGGCCTCACAGATACGCAGTATTTT. The chain is built from TRBV27 and TRBJ2-3; 13 nucleotides match TRBD2. The V segment lost 5 bases and the J segment 2 bases; nucleotides outside the gene matches: 7. The germline gives CDR1 MNHEY, CDR2 SMNVEV (reference sequence). The CDR3 is 17 amino acids.

In its sample, this clone was seen once. The chain joins TRBV6-5 to TRBJ1-2; D is ambiguous. Germline values: CDR1 MNHEY, CDR2 SVGAGI. Deletions cut 6 bases from V and 4 bases from J, with 9 bases between. The CDR3 consists of 12 residues. The CDR3 protein is CASRSGSYGYTF. The DNA of the CDR3 is TGTGCCAGCAGATCCGGGTCCTATGGCTACACCTTC.

This rearrangement joins TRBV2 to TRBJ1-1; D gene unclear. There are 13 residues in the CDR3. V lost 4 bases to trimming and J lost 0 bases, with 6 bases between them. Germline V CDR1 and CDR2: SNHLY, FYNNEI. CDR3 sequence (DNA): TGTGCCAGCAGTGGGGGAGTGAACACTGAAGCTTTCTTT. Protein product: CASSGGVNTEAFF.

The chain employs TRBV2 and TRBJ2-7; D is unclear. The germline V and J ends were trimmed by 10 bases and 3 bases, with 16 bases remaining between them. Germline V CDR1 and CDR2: SNHLY, FYNNEI. The CDR3 has 13 amino acids. CDR3 sequence reads: CATSPETYYEQYF. Written as DNA, the CDR3 is TGTGCCACCTCCCCCGAAACCTACTACGAGCAGTACTTC.

The rearrangement uses TRBV9 and TRBJ2-5; D not resolved. V lost 4 bases and J 2 bases, leaving 12 bases between the germline ends. This CDR3 comprises 14 residues. Germline values: CDR1 SGDLS, CDR2 YYNGEE. In DNA, the CDR3 is TGTGCCAGCAGCTCCGGAGAACTACAAGAGACCCAGTACTTC. Translated: CASSSGELQETQYF.

This clone was counted only a few times. The chain has TRBV6-1 and TRBJ1-5, with 9 bases that match TRBD1. This CDR3 has 14 residues. The junction had 4 bases not matched to a gene; V was cut back by 6 bases and J by 4 bases. Per germline, CDR1 MNHNS and CDR2 SASEGT. This chain's CDR3 is CASRSGQGNQPQHF. The CDR3 nucleotides are TGTGCCAGCAGGTCGGGACAGGGTAATCAGCCCCAGCATTTT.

The chain couples TRBV6-5 to TRBJ1-5; TRBD1 aligns across 8 bases. Germline lookup yields CDR1 MNHEY and CDR2 SVGAGI. This CDR3 has 13 amino acids. V shed 6 bases, J shed 5 bases, and the junction held 3 bases outside the gene matches. The CDR3 coding sequence is TGTGCCAGCAGCCCAGGGGGCTATCAGCCCCAGCATTTT. It translates to CASSPGGYQPQHF.

V is TRBV5-5 and J is TRBJ2-3, with D possibly TRBD2 on 6 matching bases. This CDR3 spans 15 amino acids. CDR1 SGHKS and CDR2 YYEKEE come from the germline V gene (reference sequence). With 4 bases removed from V and 6 bases from J, the gap between germline ends came to 18 bases. Here the CDR3 reads CASSPTSPPRDTQYF. The CDR3 coding sequence is TGTGCCAGCAGCCCCACTAGCCCCCCTAGGGATACGCAGTATTTT.

This chain uses TRBV27 with TRBJ2-1; TRBD1 matches 8 bases. The germline V gene encodes CDR1 MNHEY and CDR2 SMNVEV (reference sequence). J lost 7 bases, V lost 2 bases, and 7 bases had no gene match. CDR3 length equals 15 residues. The CDR3 DNA is TGTGCCAGCAGTTTACACCCAGGGGGCAGGAATGAGCAGTTCTTC. It yields the protein CASSLHPGGRNEQFF.

The sample holds one count of this clone. The chain has TRBV19 and TRBJ1-1, with 9 nucleotides matching TRBD1. V shed 0 bases and J 0 bases; nucleotides not matched to a gene: 8. The CDR3 is made up of 18 amino acids. Germline CDR1 is LNHDA and CDR2 is SQIVND (reference sequence). The CDR3 sequence: CASSIDHGTGWMNTEAFF. CDR3 DNA: TGTGCCAGTAGTATAGATCATGGGACAGGGTGGATGAACACTGAAGCTTTCTTT.

The chain combines TRBV27 with TRBJ2-7; tentative D call: TRBD2 (6 bases). V was trimmed by 6 bases and J by 3 bases, leaving 15 bases between them. This CDR3 comprises 14 residues. Germline CDR1 MNHEY, CDR2 SMNVEV (reference sequence). For the CDR3, the DNA is TGTGCCAGCAGAGATGGCCCCGGGGGCTACGAGCAGTACTTC. Translated: CASRDGPGGYEQYF.

The chain couples TRBV4-2 to TRBJ1-1; perhaps TRBD1 as D (6 bases). The CDR3 sequence is 21 residues long. CDR1 and CDR2 from the germline V gene are LGHNA and YNFKEQ. V was shortened by 4 bases and J by 1 base, with 31 bases between the two germline ends. The CDR3 coding sequence is TGTGCCAGCAGCCCCCTACAGGGAGCCCCTTTTATTTGGGTAGGGAACACTGAAGCTTTCTTT. The encoded protein is CASSPLQGAPFIWVGNTEAFF.